This T cell receptor beta chain comes out of a study of shared clonotypes between healthy human individuals. Whole-study results and caveats: Sampling included only blood; tissue repertoires likely differ. Despite large depth, rarefaction showed incomplete sorted-subset sequencing.

Terminally differentiated effector memory CD45RA+ cells were left out of the naive CD8 fraction, which was CD45RO-negative and positively selected for CCR7. As for this clone: As yet, its antigen is unknown.

Deep-level settings were used for running the assay. Profiled with immunoSEQ multiplex PCR; TCRdb holds only in-frame clones, not every one. Among around 1.9 million clones, roughly 91% were seen once, and the ten largest hold approximately 1.7%. Trimming at V came to 6 bases and at J to 1 base, leaving 3 bases not matched to a gene. Germline V gene sequence: CDR1 SGHVS, CDR2 FQNEAQ. The CDR3 has 15 amino acids. Material: naive CD8+ T cells from PBMCs. The chain links TRBV7-8 to TRBJ2-3; 11 bases line up with TRBD2. The sequence came from a man aged 18 to 30 in good health. Some clones in this sample may be carry-over from other donors' samples. The DNA of the CDR3 is TGTGCCAGCAGTCCACTAGCGGGGGGCACAGATACGCAGTATTTT. Translation gives CASSPLAGGTDTQYF. Looking up the rest from reference TRBV7-8 and TRBJ2-3 gives the full variable domain: GAGVSQSPRYKVAKRGQDVALRCDPISGHVSLFWYQQALGQGPEFLTYFQNEAQLDKSGLPSDRFFAERPEGSVSTLKIQRTQQEDSAVYLCASSPLAGGTDTQYFGPGTRLTVL.